The source of this T cell receptor (beta chain) is a study of blood T cells in healthy people across ages. Study results and limitations: Bulk PBMC profiling left naive and antigen-experienced comparisons inconclusive.

Germline V gene data show CDR1 as WNHNN and CDR2 as SYGVQD (reference sequence). The CDR3 loop spans 13 amino acids. The V gene end was trimmed by 10 bases and the J gene end by 2 bases; junction bases not matched to a gene: 5. The use of a sample-barcoded 5' primer and a J-beta primer mix characterized a second PCR of about 7 to 12 cycles. One entry per CDR3 protein, called by TCRdb with MiXCR from the 5' RACE reads. The profile covers about 1,000,000 distinct CDR3 sequences, with 40% to 45% appearing a single time and approximately 17% taken by the ten largest. To note about this clonotype: Its target is not known.

No fewer than 7 million PBMCs went into each sample. Total RNA amounts of at least 5 micrograms were extracted per sample. The chain couples TRBV10-1 to TRBJ2-1; TRBD2 matches at 7 bases. The sequenced sample was blood. This receptor was obtained from a woman in her sixties in good health. The CDR3 DNA follows: TGCGCCATTTCTCTAGCGGCCTACAATGAGCAGTTCTTC. Translation: CAISLAAYNEQFF.